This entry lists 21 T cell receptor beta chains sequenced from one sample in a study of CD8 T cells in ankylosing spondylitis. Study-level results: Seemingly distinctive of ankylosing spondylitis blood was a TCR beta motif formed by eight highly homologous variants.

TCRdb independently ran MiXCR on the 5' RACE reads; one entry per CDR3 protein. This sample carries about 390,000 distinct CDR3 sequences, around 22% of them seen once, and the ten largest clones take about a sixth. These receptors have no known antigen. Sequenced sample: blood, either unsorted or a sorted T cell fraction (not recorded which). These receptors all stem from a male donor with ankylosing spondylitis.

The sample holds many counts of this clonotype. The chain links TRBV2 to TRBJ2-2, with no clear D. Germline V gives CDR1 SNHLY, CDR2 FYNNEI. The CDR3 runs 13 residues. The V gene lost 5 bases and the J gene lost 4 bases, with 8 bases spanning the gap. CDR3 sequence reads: CASSLGFTGELFF. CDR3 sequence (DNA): TGTGCCAGCAGTCTAGGTTTCACCGGGGAGCTGTTTTTT.

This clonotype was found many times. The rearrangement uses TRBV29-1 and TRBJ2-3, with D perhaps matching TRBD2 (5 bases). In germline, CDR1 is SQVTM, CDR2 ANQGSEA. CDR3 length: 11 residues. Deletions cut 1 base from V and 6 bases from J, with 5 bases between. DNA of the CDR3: TGCAGCGTTGAAGGCGGGGATACGCAGTATTTT. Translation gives CSVEGGDTQYF.

CDR3 amino acids: CASSTRGRTGELFF. The DNA of the CDR3 is TGTGCCAGCAGTACCCGGGGACGGACCGGGGAGCTGTTTTTT. This sequence joins TRBV7-8 and TRBJ2-2; the D gene could be TRBD1 or TRBD2 (5 bases each). The germline CDR1 and CDR2 sequences are SGHVS and FQNEAQ. The ends were cut back, 6 bases at V and 5 bases at J, with 13 bases in the middle. The CDR3 loop spans 14 amino acids. Full variable domain (missing parts from reference TRBV7-8 and TRBJ2-2): GAGVSQSPRYKVAKRGQDVALRCDPISGHVSLFWYQQALGQGPEFLTYFQNEAQLDKSGLPSDRFFAERPEGSVSTLKIQRTQQEDSAVYLCASSTRGRTGELFFGEGSRLTVL.

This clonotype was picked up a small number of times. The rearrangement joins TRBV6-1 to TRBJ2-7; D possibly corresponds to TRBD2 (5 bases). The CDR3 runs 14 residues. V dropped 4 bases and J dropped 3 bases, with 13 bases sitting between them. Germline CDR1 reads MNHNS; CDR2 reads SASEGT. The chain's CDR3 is CASSVGLALYEQYF. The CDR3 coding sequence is TGTGCCAGCAGTGTCGGACTCGCCCTCTACGAGCAGTACTTC.

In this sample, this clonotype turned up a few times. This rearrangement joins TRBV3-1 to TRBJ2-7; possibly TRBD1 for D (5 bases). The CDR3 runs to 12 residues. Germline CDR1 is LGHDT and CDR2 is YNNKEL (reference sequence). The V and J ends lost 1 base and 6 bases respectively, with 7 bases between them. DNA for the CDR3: TGTGCCAGCAGCCAAGGGCAGGGCGAGCAGTACTTC. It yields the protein CASSQGQGEQYF.

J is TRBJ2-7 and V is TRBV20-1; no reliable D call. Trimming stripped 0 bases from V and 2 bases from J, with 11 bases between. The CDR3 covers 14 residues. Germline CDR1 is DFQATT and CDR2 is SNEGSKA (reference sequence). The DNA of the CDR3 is TGCAGTGCTAGAGATGACCTGGGAACCTACGAGCAGTACTTC. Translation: CSARDDLGTYEQYF.

The CDR3 spells CASSRGSPLLYGYTF. In DNA form, the CDR3 reads TGTGCCAGCAGCAGAGGATCCCCTCTGCTCTATGGCTACACCTTC. This chain joins TRBV7-3 and TRBJ1-2; no definite D call. Germline loops: CDR1 SGHTA, CDR2 FQGTGA. Trimming took off 5 bases at V and 4 bases at J, with 17 bases between the two ends. The CDR3 consists of 15 residues.

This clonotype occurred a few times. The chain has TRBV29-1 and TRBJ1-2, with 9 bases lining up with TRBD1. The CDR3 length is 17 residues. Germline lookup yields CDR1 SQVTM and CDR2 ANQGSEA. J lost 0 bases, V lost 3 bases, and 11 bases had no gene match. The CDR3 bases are TGCAGCGTTGAGTCGCGAGGACAGGGGTTTCCTAACTATGGCTACACCTTC. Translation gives CSVESRGQGFPNYGYTF.

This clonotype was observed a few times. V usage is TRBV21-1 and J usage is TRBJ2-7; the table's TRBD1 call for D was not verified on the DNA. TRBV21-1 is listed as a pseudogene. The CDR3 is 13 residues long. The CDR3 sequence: CASFRVRTYEQYF. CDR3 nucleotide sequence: TGTGCCAGCTTCAGGGTACGCACCTACGAGCAGTACTTC.

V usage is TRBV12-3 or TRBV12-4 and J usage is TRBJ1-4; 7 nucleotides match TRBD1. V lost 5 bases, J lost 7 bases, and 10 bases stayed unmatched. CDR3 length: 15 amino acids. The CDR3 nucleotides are TGTGCCAGCAGTACAACAGGGGAGGGGAGTGAAAAACTGTTTTTT. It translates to CASSTTGEGSEKLFF.

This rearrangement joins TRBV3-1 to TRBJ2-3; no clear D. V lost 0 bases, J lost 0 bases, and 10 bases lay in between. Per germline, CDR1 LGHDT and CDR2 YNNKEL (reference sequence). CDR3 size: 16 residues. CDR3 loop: CASSQDFSPSTDTQYF. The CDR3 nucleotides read TGTGCCAGCAGCCAAGATTTCAGTCCTAGCACAGATACGCAGTATTTT.

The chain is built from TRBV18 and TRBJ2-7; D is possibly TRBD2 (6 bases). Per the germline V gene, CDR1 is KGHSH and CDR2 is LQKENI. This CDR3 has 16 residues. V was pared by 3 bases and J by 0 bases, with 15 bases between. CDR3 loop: CASSPNGGSSSYEQYF. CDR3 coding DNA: TGTGCCAGCTCACCCAACGGGGGTTCGAGCTCCTACGAGCAGTACTTC.

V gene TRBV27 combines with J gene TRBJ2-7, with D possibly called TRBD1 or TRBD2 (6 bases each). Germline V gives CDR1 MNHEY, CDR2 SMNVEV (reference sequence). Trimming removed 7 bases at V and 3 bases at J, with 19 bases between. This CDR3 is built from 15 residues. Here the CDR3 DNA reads TGTGCCAGCAATCTTAAGGGGGGACCTCGCTACGAGCAGTACTTC. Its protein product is CASNLKGGPRYEQYF.

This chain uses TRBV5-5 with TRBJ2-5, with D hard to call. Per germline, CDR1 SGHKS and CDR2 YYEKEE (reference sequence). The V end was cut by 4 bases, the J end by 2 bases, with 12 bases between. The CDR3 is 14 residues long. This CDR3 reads CASSDWAGQETQYF. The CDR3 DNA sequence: TGTGCCAGCAGCGACTGGGCCGGACAAGAGACCCAGTACTTC.

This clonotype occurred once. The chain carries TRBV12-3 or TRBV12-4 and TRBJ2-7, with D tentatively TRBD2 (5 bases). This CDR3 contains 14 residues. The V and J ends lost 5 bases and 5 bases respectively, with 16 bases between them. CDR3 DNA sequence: TGTGCCAGCAGTCCACGGGGAGTCGGCGACGAGCAGTACTTC. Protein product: CASSPRGVGDEQYF.

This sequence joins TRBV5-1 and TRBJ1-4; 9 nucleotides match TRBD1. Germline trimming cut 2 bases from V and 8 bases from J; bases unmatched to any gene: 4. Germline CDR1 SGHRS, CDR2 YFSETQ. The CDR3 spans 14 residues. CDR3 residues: CASSFGQGREKLFF. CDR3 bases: TGCGCCAGCAGCTTTGGACAGGGGCGAGAAAAACTGTTTTTT.

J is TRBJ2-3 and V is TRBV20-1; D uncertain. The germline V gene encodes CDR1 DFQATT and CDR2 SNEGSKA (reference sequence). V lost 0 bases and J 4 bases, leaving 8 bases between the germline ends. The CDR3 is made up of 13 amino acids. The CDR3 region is CSARDSVSDTQYF. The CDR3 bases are TGCAGTGCTAGAGATTCGGTTTCAGATACGCAGTATTTT.

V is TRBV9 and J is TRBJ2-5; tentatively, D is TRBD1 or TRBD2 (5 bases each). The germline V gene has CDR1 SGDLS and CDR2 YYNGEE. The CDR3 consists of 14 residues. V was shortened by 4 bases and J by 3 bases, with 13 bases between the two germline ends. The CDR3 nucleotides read TGTGCCAGCAGCCCAGGGACGGAAAAAGAGACCCAGTACTTC. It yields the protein CASSPGTEKETQYF.

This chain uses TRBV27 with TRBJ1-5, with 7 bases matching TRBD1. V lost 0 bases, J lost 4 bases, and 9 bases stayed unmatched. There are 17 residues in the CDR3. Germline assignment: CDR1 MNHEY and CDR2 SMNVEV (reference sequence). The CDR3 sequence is CASSLSRNRGANQPQHF. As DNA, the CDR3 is TGTGCCAGCAGTTTATCACGAAACAGGGGCGCTAATCAGCCCCAGCATTTT.

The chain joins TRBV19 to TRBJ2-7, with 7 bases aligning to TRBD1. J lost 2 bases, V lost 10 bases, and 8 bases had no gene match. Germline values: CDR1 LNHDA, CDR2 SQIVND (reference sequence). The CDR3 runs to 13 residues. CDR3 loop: CATGSDRTYEQYF. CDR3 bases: TGTGCCACTGGCTCGGACAGGACCTACGAGCAGTACTTC. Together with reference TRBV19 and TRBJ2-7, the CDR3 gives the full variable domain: DGGITQSPKYLFRKEGQNVTLSCEQNLNHDAMYWYRQDPGQGLRLIYYSQIVNDFQKGDIAEGYSVSREKKESFPLTVTSAQKNPTAFYLCATGSDRTYEQYFGPGTRLTVT.

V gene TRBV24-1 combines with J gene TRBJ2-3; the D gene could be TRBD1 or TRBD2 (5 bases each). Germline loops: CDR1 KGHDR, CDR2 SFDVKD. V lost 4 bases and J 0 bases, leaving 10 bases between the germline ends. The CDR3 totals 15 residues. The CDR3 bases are TGTGCCACCAGTGACCTACGGGACAGCACAGATACGCAGTATTTT. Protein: CATSDLRDSTDTQYF.